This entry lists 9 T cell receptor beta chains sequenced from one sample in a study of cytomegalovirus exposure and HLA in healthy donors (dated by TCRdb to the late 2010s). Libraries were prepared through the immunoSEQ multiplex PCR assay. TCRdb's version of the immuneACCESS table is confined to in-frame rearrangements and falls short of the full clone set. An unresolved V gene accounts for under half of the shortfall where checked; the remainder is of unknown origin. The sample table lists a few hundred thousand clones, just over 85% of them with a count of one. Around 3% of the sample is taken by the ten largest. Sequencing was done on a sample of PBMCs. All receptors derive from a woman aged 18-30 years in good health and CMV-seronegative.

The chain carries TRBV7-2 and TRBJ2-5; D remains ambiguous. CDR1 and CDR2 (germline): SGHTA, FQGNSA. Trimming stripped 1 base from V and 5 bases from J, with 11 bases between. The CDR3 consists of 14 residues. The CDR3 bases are TGTGCCAGCAGCTTAGACCGAGAGTGGGAGACCCAGTACTTC. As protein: CASSLDREWETQYF.

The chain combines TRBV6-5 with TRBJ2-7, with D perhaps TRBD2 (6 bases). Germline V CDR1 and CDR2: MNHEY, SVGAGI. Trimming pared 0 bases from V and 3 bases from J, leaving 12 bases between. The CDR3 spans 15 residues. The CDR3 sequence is CASSYSGRDFYEQYF. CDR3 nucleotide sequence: TGTGCCAGCAGTTACTCGGGGCGGGACTTCTACGAGCAGTACTTC.

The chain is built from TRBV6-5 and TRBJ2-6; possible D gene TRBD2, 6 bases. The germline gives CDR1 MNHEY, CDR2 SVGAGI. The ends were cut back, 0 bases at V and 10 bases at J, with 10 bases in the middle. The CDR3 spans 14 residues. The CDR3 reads CASSYSTGGNVLTF. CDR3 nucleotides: TGTGCCAGCAGTTACTCGACTGGGGGGAACGTCCTGACTTTC.

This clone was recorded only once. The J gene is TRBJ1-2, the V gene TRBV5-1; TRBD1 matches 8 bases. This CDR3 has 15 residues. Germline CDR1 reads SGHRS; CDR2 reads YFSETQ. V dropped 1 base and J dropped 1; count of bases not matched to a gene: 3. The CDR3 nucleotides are TGCGCCAGCAGCTTGCCAGGGGGCAGTAACTATGGCTACACCTTC. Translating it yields CASSLPGGSNYGYTF. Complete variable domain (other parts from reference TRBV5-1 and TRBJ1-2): KAGVTQTPRYLIKTRGQQVTLSCSPISGHRSVSWYQQTPGQGLQFLFEYFSETQRNKGNFPGRFSGRQFSNSRSEMNVSTLELGDSALYLCASSLPGGSNYGYTFGSGTRLTVV.

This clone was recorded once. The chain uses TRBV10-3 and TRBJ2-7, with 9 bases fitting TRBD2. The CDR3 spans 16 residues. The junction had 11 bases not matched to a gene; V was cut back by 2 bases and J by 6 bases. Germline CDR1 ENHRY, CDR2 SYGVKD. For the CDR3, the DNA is TGTGCCATCAGTGAGAGGGCTAGCGGGAAAGTAGGCGAGCAGTACTTC. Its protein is CAISERASGKVGEQYF.

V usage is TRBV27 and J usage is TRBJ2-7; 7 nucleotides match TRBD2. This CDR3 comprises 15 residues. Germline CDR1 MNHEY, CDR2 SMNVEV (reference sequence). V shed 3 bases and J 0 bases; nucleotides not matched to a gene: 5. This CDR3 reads CASSLIAGSSYEQYF. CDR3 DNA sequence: TGTGCCAGCAGTTTGATAGCGGGTAGCTCCTACGAGCAGTACTTC.

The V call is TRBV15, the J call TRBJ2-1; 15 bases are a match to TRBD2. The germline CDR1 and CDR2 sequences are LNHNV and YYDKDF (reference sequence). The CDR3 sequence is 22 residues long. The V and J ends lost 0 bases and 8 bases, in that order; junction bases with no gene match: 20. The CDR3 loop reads CATSRDEPGPGGTSGRWDEQFF. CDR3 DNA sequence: TGTGCCACCAGCAGAGATGAGCCGGGTCCAGGCGGGACTAGCGGGAGGTGGGATGAGCAGTTCTTC.

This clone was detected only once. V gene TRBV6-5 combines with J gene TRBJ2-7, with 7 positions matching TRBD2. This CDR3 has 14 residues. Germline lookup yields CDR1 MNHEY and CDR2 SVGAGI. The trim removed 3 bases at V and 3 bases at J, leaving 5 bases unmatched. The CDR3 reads CASSYASGNYEQYF. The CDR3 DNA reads TGTGCCAGCAGTTATGCTAGCGGAAACTACGAGCAGTACTTC.

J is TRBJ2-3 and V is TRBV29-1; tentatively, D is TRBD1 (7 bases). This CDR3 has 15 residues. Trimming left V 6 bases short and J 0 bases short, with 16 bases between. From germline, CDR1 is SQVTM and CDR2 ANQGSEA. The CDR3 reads CSVGGTAHSTDTQYF. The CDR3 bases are TGCAGCGTGGGCGGGACAGCCCATAGCACAGATACGCAGTATTTT.